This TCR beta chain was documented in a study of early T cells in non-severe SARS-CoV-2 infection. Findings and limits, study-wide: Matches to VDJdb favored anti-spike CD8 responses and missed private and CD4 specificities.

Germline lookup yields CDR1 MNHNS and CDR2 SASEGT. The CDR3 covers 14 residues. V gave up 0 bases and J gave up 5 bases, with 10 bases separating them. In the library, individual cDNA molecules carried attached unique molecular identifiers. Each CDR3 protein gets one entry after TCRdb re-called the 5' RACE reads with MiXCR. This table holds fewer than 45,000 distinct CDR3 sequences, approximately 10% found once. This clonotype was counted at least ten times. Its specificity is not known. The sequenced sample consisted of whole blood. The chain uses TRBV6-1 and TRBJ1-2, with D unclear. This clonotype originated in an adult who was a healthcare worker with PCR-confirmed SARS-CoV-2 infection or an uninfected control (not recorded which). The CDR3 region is CASSEASTWYGYTF. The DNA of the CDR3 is TGTGCCAGCAGTGAAGCTTCGACATGGTATGGCTACACCTTC.